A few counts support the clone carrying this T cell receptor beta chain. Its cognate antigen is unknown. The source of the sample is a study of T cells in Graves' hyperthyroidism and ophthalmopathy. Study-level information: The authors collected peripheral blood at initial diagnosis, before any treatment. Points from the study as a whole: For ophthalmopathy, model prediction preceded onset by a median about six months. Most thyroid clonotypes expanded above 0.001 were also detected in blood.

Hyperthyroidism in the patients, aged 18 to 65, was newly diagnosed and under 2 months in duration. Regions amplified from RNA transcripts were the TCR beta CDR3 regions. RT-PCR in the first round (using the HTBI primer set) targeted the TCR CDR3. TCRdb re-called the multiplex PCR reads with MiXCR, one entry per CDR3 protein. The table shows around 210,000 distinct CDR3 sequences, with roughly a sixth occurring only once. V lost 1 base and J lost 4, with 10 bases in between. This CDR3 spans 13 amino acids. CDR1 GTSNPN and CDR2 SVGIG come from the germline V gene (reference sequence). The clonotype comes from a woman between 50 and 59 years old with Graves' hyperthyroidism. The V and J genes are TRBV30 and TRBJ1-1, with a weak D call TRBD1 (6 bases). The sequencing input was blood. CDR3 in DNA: TGTGCCTGGAGTGGAAGGACAGCCACTGAAGCTTTCTTT. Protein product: CAWSGRTATEAFF.